One sample yielded the 10 T cell receptor beta chains listed below, sequenced in a study of blood T cell repertoires in COVID-19. The protocol was immunoSEQ multiplex PCR, while the TCRdb copy is restricted to in-frame clones and leaves out a portion. The sample includes about 58,000 clones, more than 65% of them seen just once. The sample taken for sequencing was peripheral blood. The receptors come from an elderly man with COVID-19, enrolled during active disease.

This clone was seen just once. The chain has TRBV11-2 and TRBJ2-3; maybe TRBD1 (6 bases). The germline V gene encodes CDR1 SGHAT and CDR2 FQNNGV. CDR3 length equals 14 residues. The V and J ends lost 8 bases and 1 base respectively, with 13 bases between them. As DNA, the CDR3 is TGTGCCAGCCAAGGGGGACGCCGCACAGATACGCAGTATTTT. Amino acid sequence: CASQGGRRTDTQYF.

The V gene is TRBV7-7, the J gene TRBJ2-1; TRBD2 might be the D (5 bases). The CDR3 contains 15 residues. Trimming removed 3 bases from V and 9 bases from J, with 18 bases in between. Germline CDR1 and CDR2: SSHAT and FNYEAQ (reference sequence). Written as DNA, the CDR3 is TGTGCCAGCAGCTTCACAGCAGCGGAGAAGGGTGAGCAGTTCTTC. Protein product: CASSFTAAEKGEQFF.

The chain couples TRBV19 to TRBJ1-5; D remains ambiguous. V was shortened by 1 base and J by 4 bases, with 8 bases between the two germline ends. From germline, CDR1 is LNHDA and CDR2 SQIVND (reference sequence). This CDR3 has 14 amino acids. The CDR3 DNA follows: TGTGCCAGTAGTATAGCGGGGAGAAATCAGCCCCAGCATTTT. It yields the protein CASSIAGRNQPQHF.

V is TRBV6-5 and J is TRBJ1-6; possibly TRBD1 for D (5 bases). V dropped 0 bases and J dropped 8 bases, with 11 bases sitting between them. Per the germline V gene, CDR1 is MNHEY and CDR2 is SVGAGI. The length of the CDR3 is 15 residues. The CDR3 coding sequence is TGTGCCAGCAGTTACTCTGGGCAGGGCGATTCACCCCTCCACTTT. As protein: CASSYSGQGDSPLHF.

This chain links TRBV15 with TRBJ2-1; TRBD2 matches 9 bases. The CDR3 has 16 amino acids. Germline CDR1 is LNHNV and CDR2 is YYDKDF (reference sequence). Germline trimming cut 0 bases from V and 4 bases from J; bases unmatched to any gene: 4. This CDR3 reads CATSREPSGVYNEQFF. CDR3 nucleotides: TGTGCCACCAGCAGAGAACCTAGCGGGGTTTACAATGAGCAGTTCTTC.

The CDR3, as DNA: TGTGCCAGCAGCCCTCACAGGGATTCACCCCTCCACTTT. This gives the protein CASSPHRDSPLHF. The chain has TRBV7-2 and TRBJ1-6; the D gene is possibly TRBD1 (6 bases). The CDR3 has 13 amino acids. The germline gives CDR1 SGHTA, CDR2 FQGNSA. The V and J ends lost 5 bases and 8 bases respectively, with 10 bases between them.

The table lists this clone with a few counts. The genes are TRBV15 and TRBJ1-4; 11 bases match TRBD1. This CDR3 has 17 residues. V trimming: 2 bases; J trimming: 8 bases; junction bases outside the gene matches: 10. In germline, CDR1 is LNHNV, CDR2 YYDKDF (reference sequence). CDR3 sequence (DNA): TGTGCCACCAGCAGATCCTACAACCGGGACAGGGGGGAAAAACTGTTTTTT. Translated, it gives CATSRSYNRDRGEKLFF.

The rearrangement uses TRBV19 and TRBJ2-1; 7 bases map to TRBD1. There are 12 residues in the CDR3. Germline V gives CDR1 LNHDA, CDR2 SQIVND (reference sequence). The trim removed 6 bases at V and 9 bases at J, leaving 5 bases unmatched. The CDR3: CASSSTGSEQFF. The CDR3 region has the DNA TGTGCCAGTAGCTCGACAGGGAGTGAGCAGTTCTTC.

The genes are TRBV7-2 and TRBJ1-1; no definite D call. Germline-derived CDR1 and CDR2 are SGHTA and FQGNSA. The V end was cut by 5 bases, the J end by 1 base, with 8 bases between. The CDR3 length is 13 residues. The CDR3 DNA follows: TGTGCCAGCAGCCCGGCAGGGAACACTGAAGCTTTCTTT. It codes for CASSPAGNTEAFF.

The chain carries TRBV7-9 and TRBJ2-6; D not resolved. The germline V and J ends were trimmed by 1 base and 0 bases, with 4 bases remaining between them. This CDR3 contains 15 residues. Germline CDR1 and CDR2: SEHNR and FQNEAQ (reference sequence). CDR3: CASSLVSSGANVLTF. In nucleotides, the CDR3 is TGTGCCAGCAGCTTAGTCAGCTCTGGGGCCAACGTCCTGACTTTC.